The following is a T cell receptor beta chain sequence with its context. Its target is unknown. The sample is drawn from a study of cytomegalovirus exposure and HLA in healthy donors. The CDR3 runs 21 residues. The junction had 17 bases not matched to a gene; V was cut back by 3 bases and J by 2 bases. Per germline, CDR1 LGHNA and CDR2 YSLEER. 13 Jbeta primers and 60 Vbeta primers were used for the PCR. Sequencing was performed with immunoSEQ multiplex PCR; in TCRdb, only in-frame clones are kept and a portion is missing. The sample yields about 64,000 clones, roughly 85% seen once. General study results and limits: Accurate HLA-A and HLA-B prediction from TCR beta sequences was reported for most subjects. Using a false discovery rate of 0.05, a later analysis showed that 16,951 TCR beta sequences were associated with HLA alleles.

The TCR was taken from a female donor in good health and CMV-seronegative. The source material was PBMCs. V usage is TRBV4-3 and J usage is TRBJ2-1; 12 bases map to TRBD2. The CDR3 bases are TGCGCCAGCAGCCAGGTACCTGGACTAGCGGGACCTTCCGGAGCCTACAATGAGCAGTTCTTC. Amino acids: CASSQVPGLAGPSGAYNEQFF.